This T cell receptor (beta chain) was identified during a study of post-analysis software for immune sequencing data. The study, taken as a whole, reports: Higher frequency in patients than in controls was seen for five TRBV segments, with TRBV5-6, TRBV5-1 and TRBV20-1 among them.

The V and J ends lost 2 bases and 0 bases respectively, with 11 bases between them. Germline V CDR1 and CDR2: SGHDT, YYEEEE. The CDR3 contains 16 residues. Prepared libraries of TCR beta cDNA carried unique molecular identifiers. Each CDR3 protein gets one entry after TCRdb re-called the PCR reads with MiXCR. The repertoire holds 750,000 to 900,000 distinct CDR3 sequences, with about half as singletons. With respect to this clonotype: What it binds is not known.

This clonotype was obtained from a girl between 10 and 17 years old with multiple sclerosis. Sequenced material: blood. J is TRBJ1-4 and V is TRBV5-6; tentative D call: TRBD1 (6 bases). CDR3 protein: CASSFRDTSTNEKLFF. CDR3 in DNA: TGTGCCAGCAGCTTCCGGGACACTTCAACTAATGAAAAACTGTTTTTT.